This TCR beta chain comes out of a study of blood T cell repertoires in COVID-19. Study in general: Material from acute and convalescent COVID-19 was sourced from the United States, Italy and Spain. Sources were T cells, B-cell-depleted T cells, or PBMCs; the material itself was cDNA or gDNA.

In the original workflow: Amplification from reference gene primers served as the basis for estimated nucleated cell counts. Measured with immunoSEQ multiplex PCR; TCRdb has only the in-frame clones, and not every one. V, J and clone size were drawn from that table, and D and trimming were deduced from the DNA. The sample gives around 130,000 clones, over 60% of which show up once; around a sixth is in the top ten. The CDR3 loop spans 14 amino acids. The germline gives CDR1 KGHSH, CDR2 LQKENI. Between the trimmed V and J ends, which lost 8 bases and 3 bases, there was a span of 13 bases. Sample: peripheral blood. The sequence came from a man aged 50 or older with acute or convalescent COVID-19. This chain joins TRBV18 and TRBJ2-2, with D tentatively TRBD1 (6 bases). CDR3 DNA sequence: TGTGCCAGCCACAGGGACCCGGACACCGGGGAGCTGTTTTTT. Translated: CASHRDPDTGELFF.